Shown below are 20 T cell receptor beta chains from a single sample sequenced in a study of T cell clones after liver transplantation. The table came from immunoSEQ multiplex PCR; TCRdb's copy has only in-frame clones and leaves some out. The table lists fewer than 85,000 clones, around four fifths of them singletons, with 2.8% in the top ten. Source: CD4+ T cells from blood, taken at the 22-month timepoint. The receptors come from a human patient who received a liver transplant. A share of the T cells may be of graft donor origin.

A few counts support this clone. The rearrangement uses TRBV4-2 and TRBJ1-2, with D possibly matching TRBD1 (5 bases). The CDR3 spans 16 residues. V shed 3 bases and J shed 1 base, with 15 bases lying between them. From germline, CDR1 is LGHNA and CDR2 YNFKEQ. The CDR3 region is CASSQTRGGDNYGYTF. The CDR3 coding sequence is TGTGCCAGCAGCCAGACACGGGGAGGGGATAACTATGGCTACACCTTC.

The chain joins TRBV15 to TRBJ1-2; 8 nucleotides agree with TRBD1. After removal of 0 bases from V and 8 bases from J, the junction contained 5 bases not matched to a gene. This CDR3 has 14 amino acids. CDR1 is LNHNV, CDR2 YYDKDF, per germline (reference sequence). DNA for the CDR3: TGTGCCACCAGCAGAGATCGGACAGGGAGCGGCTACACCTTC. Amino acid sequence: CATSRDRTGSGYTF.

This chain joins TRBV5-1 and TRBJ1-5; no reliable D call. Trimming took off 0 bases at V and 5 bases at J, with 3 bases between the two ends. The germline CDR1 and CDR2 sequences are SGHRS and YFSETQ. The length of the CDR3 is 12 residues. CDR3 DNA: TGCGCCAGCAGCTTGGGGGATCAGCCCCAGCATTTT. It yields the protein CASSLGDQPQHF.

J is TRBJ2-3 and V is TRBV28, with no clear D. The CDR3 runs to 14 residues. V lost 7 bases, J lost 6 bases, and 17 bases lay in between. Germline values: CDR1 MDHEN, CDR2 SYDVKM. As DNA, the CDR3 is TGTGCCAGCACCAAGGGCAGTTTCAGGGATACGCAGTATTTT. Its translation is CASTKGSFRDTQYF.

The chain uses TRBV5-4 and TRBJ2-3; TRBD2 aligns across 9 bases. Losses at the gene ends were 5 bases for V and 3 bases for J; bases not matched to a gene: 4. This CDR3 has 14 residues. Germline lookup yields CDR1 SGHNT and CDR2 YYREEE (reference sequence). DNA for the CDR3: TGTGCCAGCAGGCGGGGGGGCTATACAGATACGCAGTATTTT. Translated: CASRRGGYTDTQYF.

The rearrangement uses TRBV28 and TRBJ2-7, with 9 positions matching TRBD2. Germline V CDR1 and CDR2: MDHEN, SYDVKM. The CDR3 runs to 14 residues. V gave up 4 bases and J gave up 2 bases; unmatched junction bases: 3. CDR3 in DNA: TGTGCCAGCAGTTCCTTAGCGGGAGCCTACGAGCAGTACTTC. Amino acid sequence: CASSSLAGAYEQYF.

This clone was seen only once. In DNA form, the CDR3 reads TGTGCCAGCATACGGGACTCCGGAAACACCATATATTTT. It codes for CASIRDSGNTIYF. This chain links TRBV6-6 with TRBJ1-3; D is possibly TRBD1 (5 bases). The CDR3 length is 13 residues. Trimming shortened V by 7 bases and J by 4 bases, and 11 bases separated the two germline ends. Germline V CDR1 and CDR2: MNHNY, SVGAGI (reference sequence).

In this sample, this clone turned up a few times. The chain joins TRBV5-1 to TRBJ2-3, with 8 nucleotides matching TRBD1. CDR3 length equals 16 residues. Germline assignment: CDR1 SGHRS and CDR2 YFSETQ. The J segment lost 5 bases and the V segment lost 4 bases, leaving 12 bases of the junction unmatched. CDR3 sequence (DNA): TGCGCCAGCAGCCTGTACTGGACAGGGTTGGGAGATACGCAGTATTTT. It codes for CASSLYWTGLGDTQYF. The variable domain in full, with the rest retrieved from reference TRBV5-1 and TRBJ2-3, is KAGVTQTPRYLIKTRGQQVTLSCSPISGHRSVSWYQQTPGQGLQFLFEYFSETQRNKGNFPGRFSGRQFSNSRSEMNVSTLELGDSALYLCASSLYWTGLGDTQYFGPGTRLTVL.

This clone was observed once. The chain links TRBV19 to TRBJ2-2, with D hard to call. Germline V gives CDR1 LNHDA, CDR2 SQIVND (reference sequence). Trimming removed 7 bases at V and 0 bases at J, with 3 bases between. CDR3 size: 12 residues. Here the CDR3 DNA reads TGTGCCAGTACGACGAACACCGGGGAGCTGTTTTTT. Protein product: CASTTNTGELFF.

The chain recombines TRBV28 with TRBJ1-5; 7 bases agree with TRBD1. CDR1 is MDHEN and CDR2 is SYDVKM in the germline V gene. The junction had 9 bases not matched to a gene; V was cut back by 6 bases and J by 4 bases. The CDR3 has 15 amino acids. In nucleotides, the CDR3 is TGTGCCAGCAGGGTGGGACAGAACTTTAATCAGCCCCAGCATTTT. This translates into CASRVGQNFNQPQHF.

The gene calls are TRBV6-1 and TRBJ1-4, with D unclear. The germline gives CDR1 MNHNS, CDR2 SASEGT. The CDR3 consists of 12 residues. V shed 8 bases and J shed 7 bases, with 11 bases lying between them. The CDR3 sequence is CASRLLGEKLFF. DNA of the CDR3: TGTGCCAGCCGGCTCCTCGGTGAAAAACTGTTTTTT.

J is TRBJ2-5 and V is TRBV7-3; D ambiguous. The germline gives CDR1 SGHTA, CDR2 FQGTGA. The CDR3 consists of 13 residues. V lost 1 base and J lost 1, with 4 bases in between. DNA of the CDR3: TGTGCCAGCAGCTTAATCAGCCAAGAGACCCAGTACTTC. Its translation is CASSLISQETQYF. The full variable domain, in which reference TRBV7-3 and TRBJ2-5 provide the parts outside the CDR3, is GAGVSQTPSNKVTEKGKYVELRCDPISGHTALYWYRQSLGQGPEFLIYFQGTGAADDSGLPNDRFFAVRPEGSVSTLKIQRTERGDSAVYLCASSLISQETQYFGPGTRLLVL.

The chain recombines TRBV19 with TRBJ2-3, with 7 bases matching TRBD2. CDR1 LNHDA and CDR2 SQIVND come from the germline V gene (reference sequence). The CDR3 has 13 residues. V was pared by 4 bases and J by 2 bases, with 0 bases of the junction left unmatched. The CDR3 nucleotides are TGTGCCAGTAGTAGGGACTACACAGATACGCAGTATTTT. It yields the protein CASSRDYTDTQYF.

This chain joins TRBV2 and TRBJ2-7; TRBD1 agrees at 7 bases. This CDR3 contains 15 residues. The germline CDR1 and CDR2 sequences are SNHLY and FYNNEI. The ends lost 3 bases at V and 2 bases at J; junction bases unmatched: 7. The CDR3: CASSESGQPTYEQYF. The CDR3 nucleotides are TGTGCCAGCAGTGAGTCGGGACAGCCAACCTACGAGCAGTACTTC.

The gene calls are TRBV6-1 and TRBJ2-1, with TRBD1 as a possible D gene (6 bases). The CDR3 contains 14 residues. Germline V gives CDR1 MNHNS, CDR2 SASEGT. V lost 6 bases and J lost 6, with 15 bases in between. Here the CDR3 reads CASRQGRLGNEQFF. The CDR3 DNA reads TGTGCCAGCAGGCAGGGGCGGTTGGGCAATGAGCAGTTCTTC.

V gene TRBV4-2 combines with J gene TRBJ2-3; 13 bases line up with TRBD2. The junction had 3 bases not matched to a gene; V was cut back by 5 bases and J by 1 base. CDR3 length: 16 amino acids. Per the germline V gene, CDR1 is LGHNA and CDR2 is YNFKEQ. Here the CDR3 DNA reads TGTGCCAGCAGCGGGGGGACTAGCGGGGGCACAGATACGCAGTATTTT. As protein: CASSGGTSGGTDTQYF.

Concerning this clone itself: The junction does not match germline at one end; this may be a read error. The V and J genes are TRBV20-1 and TRBJ1-4; no clear D. From germline, CDR1 is DFQATT and CDR2 SNEGSKA (reference sequence). The CDR3 spans 11 residues. CDR3 nucleotides: TGCAGTGCTAGAGAACTAGGACGGCAGGATTTT. Translation: CSARELGRQDF.

The chain has TRBV19 and TRBJ2-1; D is uncertain. Germline CDR1 reads LNHDA; CDR2 reads SQIVND (reference sequence). This CDR3 spans 15 amino acids. Trimming removed 6 bases at V and 5 bases at J, with 17 bases between. CDR3 protein: CASSLTREWDNEQFF. CDR3 nucleotide sequence: TGTGCCAGTAGCCTGACTCGCGAGTGGGACAATGAGCAGTTCTTC.

The chain joins TRBV6-1 to TRBJ1-4; D is uncertain. The CDR3 is 16 residues long. CDR1 is MNHNS, CDR2 SASEGT, per germline. Deletions cut 2 bases from V and 0 bases from J, with 10 bases between. The DNA for the CDR3 is TGTGCCAGCAGTGAATATGGGCTCCCAACTAATGAAAAACTGTTTTTT. It yields the protein CASSEYGLPTNEKLFF.

V gene TRBV19 combines with J gene TRBJ1-2, with a tentative D call TRBD1 (5 bases). The CDR3 length is 14 residues. The germline CDR1 and CDR2 sequences are LNHDA and SQIVND (reference sequence). V lost 7 bases to trimming and J lost 4 bases, with 16 bases between them. The CDR3 DNA reads TGTGCCAGTACCGAGGGGCGACAGAGCTATGGCTACACCTTC. Encoded protein: CASTEGRQSYGYTF.